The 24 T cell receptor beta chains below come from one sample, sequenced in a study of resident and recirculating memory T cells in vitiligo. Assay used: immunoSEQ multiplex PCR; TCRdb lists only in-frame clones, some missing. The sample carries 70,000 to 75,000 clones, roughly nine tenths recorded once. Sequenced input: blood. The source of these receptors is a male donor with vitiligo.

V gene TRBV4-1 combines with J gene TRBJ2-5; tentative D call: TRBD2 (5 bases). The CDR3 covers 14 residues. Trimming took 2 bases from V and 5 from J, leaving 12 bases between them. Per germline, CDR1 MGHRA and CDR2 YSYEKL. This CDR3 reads CASSQYRGKETQYF. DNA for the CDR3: TGCGCCAGCAGCCAATACCGGGGAAAGGAGACCCAGTACTTC.

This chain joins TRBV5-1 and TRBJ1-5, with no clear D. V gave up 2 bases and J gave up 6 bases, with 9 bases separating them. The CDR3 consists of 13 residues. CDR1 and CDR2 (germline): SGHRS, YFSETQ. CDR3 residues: CASSFLGSQPQHF. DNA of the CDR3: TGCGCCAGCAGCTTTCTGGGGAGTCAGCCCCAGCATTTT.

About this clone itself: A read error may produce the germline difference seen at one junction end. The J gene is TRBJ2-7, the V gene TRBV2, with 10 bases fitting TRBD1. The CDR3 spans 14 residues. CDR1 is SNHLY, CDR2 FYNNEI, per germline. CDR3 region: CASRRDRGPTFHHF. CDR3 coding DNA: TGTGCCAGCAGACGAGACAGGGGGCCTACCTTTCATCACTTC.

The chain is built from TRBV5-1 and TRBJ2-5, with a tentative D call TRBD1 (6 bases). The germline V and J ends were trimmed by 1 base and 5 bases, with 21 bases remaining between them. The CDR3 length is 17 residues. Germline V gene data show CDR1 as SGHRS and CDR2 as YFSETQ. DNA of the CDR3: TGCGCCAGCAGCTTGCCCACAGGGTTTGGTATCGGGGAGACCCAGTACTTC. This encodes CASSLPTGFGIGETQYF.

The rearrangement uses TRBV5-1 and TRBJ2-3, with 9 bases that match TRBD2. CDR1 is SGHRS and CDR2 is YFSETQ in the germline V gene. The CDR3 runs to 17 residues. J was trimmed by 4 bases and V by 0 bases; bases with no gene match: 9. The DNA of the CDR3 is TGCGCCAGCAGCTTGGGCGGGGGGGCTTTCACATCAGATACGCAGTATTTT. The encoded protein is CASSLGGGAFTSDTQYF. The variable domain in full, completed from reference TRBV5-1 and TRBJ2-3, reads KAGVTQTPRYLIKTRGQQVTLSCSPISGHRSVSWYQQTPGQGLQFLFEYFSETQRNKGNFPGRFSGRQFSNSRSEMNVSTLELGDSALYLCASSLGGGAFTSDTQYFGPGTRLTVL.

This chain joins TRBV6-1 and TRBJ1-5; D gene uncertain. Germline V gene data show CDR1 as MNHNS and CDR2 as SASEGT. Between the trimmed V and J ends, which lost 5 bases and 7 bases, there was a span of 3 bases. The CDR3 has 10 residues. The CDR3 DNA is TGTGCCAGCAGTCGGCAGCCCCAGCATTTT. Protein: CASSRQPQHF.

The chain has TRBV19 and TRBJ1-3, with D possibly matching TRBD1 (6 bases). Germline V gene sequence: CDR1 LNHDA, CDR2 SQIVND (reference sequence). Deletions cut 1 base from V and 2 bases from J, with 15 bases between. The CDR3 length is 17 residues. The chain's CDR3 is CASSIGQGPTTGNTIYF. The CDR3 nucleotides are TGTGCCAGTAGTATAGGGCAGGGGCCGACGACTGGAAACACCATATATTTT.

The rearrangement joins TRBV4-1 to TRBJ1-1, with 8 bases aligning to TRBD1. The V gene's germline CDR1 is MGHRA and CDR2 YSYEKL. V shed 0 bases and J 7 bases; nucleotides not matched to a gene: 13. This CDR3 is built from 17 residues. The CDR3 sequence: CASSQDVPGQVQIEAFF. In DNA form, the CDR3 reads TGCGCCAGCAGCCAAGATGTCCCGGGACAGGTCCAAATTGAAGCTTTCTTT.

For the CDR3, the DNA is TGTGCCAGCAGTTTAAAGGGACAGGTACTCCATGAAAAACTGTTTTTT. This encodes CASSLKGQVLHEKLFF. This rearrangement joins TRBV27 to TRBJ1-4; 8 nucleotides align to TRBD1. This CDR3 spans 16 amino acids. V was pared by 2 bases and J by 6 bases, with 8 bases of the junction left unmatched. The germline V gene encodes CDR1 MNHEY and CDR2 SMNVEV (reference sequence).

Here the CDR3 DNA reads TGCGCCAGCAGCGTCAACTCCGGGGGGCAGGTTGGAAACACCATATATTTT. Its translation is CASSVNSGGQVGNTIYF. This chain uses TRBV5-1 with TRBJ1-3; tentatively, D is TRBD1 (6 bases). V lost 4 bases, J lost 3 bases, and 20 bases lay in between. The CDR3 is 17 residues long. The germline gives CDR1 SGHRS, CDR2 YFSETQ.

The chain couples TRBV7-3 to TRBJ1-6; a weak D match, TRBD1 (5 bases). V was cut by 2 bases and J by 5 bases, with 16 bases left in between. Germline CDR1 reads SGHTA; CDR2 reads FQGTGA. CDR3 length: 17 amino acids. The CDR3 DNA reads TGTGCCAGCAGCTTAGAAGCTGCCGCAGGGAATAATTCACCCCTCCACTTT. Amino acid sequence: CASSLEAAAGNNSPLHF.

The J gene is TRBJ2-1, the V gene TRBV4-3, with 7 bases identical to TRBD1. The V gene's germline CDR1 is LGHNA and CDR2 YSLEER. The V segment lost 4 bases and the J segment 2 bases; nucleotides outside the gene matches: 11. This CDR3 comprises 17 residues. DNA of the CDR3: TGCGCCAGCAGCCTTGCTTACCTCGGGACAGCCTACAATGAGCAGTTCTTC. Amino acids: CASSLAYLGTAYNEQFF.

This chain's CDR3 is CASSEAGYEQYF. The CDR3 nucleotides are TGTGCCAGCAGTGAAGCCGGCTACGAGCAGTACTTC. V gene TRBV6-1 combines with J gene TRBJ2-7, with D hard to call. Germline V gives CDR1 MNHNS, CDR2 SASEGT. The CDR3 totals 12 residues. V lost 0 bases, J lost 3 bases, and 3 bases lay in between.

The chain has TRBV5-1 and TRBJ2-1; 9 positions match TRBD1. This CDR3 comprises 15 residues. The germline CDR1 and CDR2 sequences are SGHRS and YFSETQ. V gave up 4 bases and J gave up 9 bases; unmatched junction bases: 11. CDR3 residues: CASSRTGETVFEQFF. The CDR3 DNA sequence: TGCGCCAGCAGCCGGACAGGGGAAACGGTATTTGAGCAGTTCTTC.

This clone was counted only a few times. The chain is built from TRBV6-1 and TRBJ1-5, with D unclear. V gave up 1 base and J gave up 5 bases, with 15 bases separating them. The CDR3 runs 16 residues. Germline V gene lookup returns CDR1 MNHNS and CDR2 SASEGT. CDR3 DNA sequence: TGTGCCAGCAGTGAAGGAAGTCGGGGAAGATATCAGCCCCAGCATTTT. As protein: CASSEGSRGRYQPQHF.

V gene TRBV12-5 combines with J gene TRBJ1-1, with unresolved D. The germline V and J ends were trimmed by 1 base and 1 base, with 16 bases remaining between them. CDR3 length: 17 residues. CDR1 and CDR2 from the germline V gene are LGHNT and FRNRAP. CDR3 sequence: CASGLGGPAVRNTEAFF. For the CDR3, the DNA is TGTGCTAGTGGTTTGGGCGGGCCGGCGGTTCGGAACACTGAAGCTTTCTTT.

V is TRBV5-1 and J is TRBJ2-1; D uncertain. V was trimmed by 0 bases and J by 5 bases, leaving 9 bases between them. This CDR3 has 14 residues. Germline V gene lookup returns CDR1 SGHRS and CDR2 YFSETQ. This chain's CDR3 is CASSLGQYDNEQFF. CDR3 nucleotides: TGCGCCAGCAGCTTGGGGCAGTACGACAATGAGCAGTTCTTC.

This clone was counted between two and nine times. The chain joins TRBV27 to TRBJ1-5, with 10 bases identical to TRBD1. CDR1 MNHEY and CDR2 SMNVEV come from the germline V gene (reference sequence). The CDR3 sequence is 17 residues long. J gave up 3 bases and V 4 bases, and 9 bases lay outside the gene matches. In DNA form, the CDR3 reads TGTGCCAGCAGTTCCCAAACCGGGACAGGGGACAATCAGCCCCAGCATTTT. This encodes CASSSQTGTGDNQPQHF.

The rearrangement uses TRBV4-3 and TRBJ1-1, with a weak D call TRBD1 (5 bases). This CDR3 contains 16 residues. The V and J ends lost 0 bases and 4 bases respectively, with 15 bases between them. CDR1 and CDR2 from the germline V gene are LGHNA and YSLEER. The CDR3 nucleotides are TGCGCCAGCAGCCAAGATATTGGGCAGGGTGGCACTGAAGCTTTCTTT. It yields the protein CASSQDIGQGGTEAFF.

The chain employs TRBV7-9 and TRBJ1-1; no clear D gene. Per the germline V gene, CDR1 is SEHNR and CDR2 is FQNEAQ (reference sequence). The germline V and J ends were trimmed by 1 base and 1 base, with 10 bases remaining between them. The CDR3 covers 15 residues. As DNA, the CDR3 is TGTGCCAGCAGCTTAGGTAACAACCCGAACACTGAAGCTTTCTTT. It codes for CASSLGNNPNTEAFF.

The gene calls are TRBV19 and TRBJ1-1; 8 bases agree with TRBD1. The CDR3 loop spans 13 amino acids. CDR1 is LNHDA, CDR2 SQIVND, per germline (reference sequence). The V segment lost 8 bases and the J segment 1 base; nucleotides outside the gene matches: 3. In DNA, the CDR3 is TGTGCCAGTTCGGACAGGGAGAACACTGAAGCTTTCTTT. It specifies CASSDRENTEAFF.

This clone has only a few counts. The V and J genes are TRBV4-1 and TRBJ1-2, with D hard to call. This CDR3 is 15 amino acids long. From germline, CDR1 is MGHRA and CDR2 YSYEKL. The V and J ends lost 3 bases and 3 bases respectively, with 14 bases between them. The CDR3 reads CASSQGREVHYGYTF. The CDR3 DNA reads TGCGCCAGCAGCCAGGGGAGGGAGGTGCACTATGGCTACACCTTC.

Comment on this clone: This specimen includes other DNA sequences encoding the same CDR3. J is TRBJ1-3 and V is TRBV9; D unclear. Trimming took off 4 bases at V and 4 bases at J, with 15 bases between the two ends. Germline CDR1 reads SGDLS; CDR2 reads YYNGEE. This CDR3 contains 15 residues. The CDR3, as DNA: TGTGCCAGCAGCCCCCCCCGCGGCTCGGGAAACACCATATATTTT. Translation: CASSPPRGSGNTIYF.

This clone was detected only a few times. The CDR3 DNA reads TGTGCCAGCGGATTCTCAGGCGGGAGCGCTGAAGCTTTCTTT. Its protein is CASGFSGGSAEAFF. The chain couples TRBV5-4 to TRBJ1-1, with D uncertain. Germline CDR1 is SGHNT and CDR2 is YYREEE (reference sequence). The germline V and J ends were trimmed by 7 bases and 6 bases, with 19 bases remaining between them. The CDR3 consists of 14 residues.